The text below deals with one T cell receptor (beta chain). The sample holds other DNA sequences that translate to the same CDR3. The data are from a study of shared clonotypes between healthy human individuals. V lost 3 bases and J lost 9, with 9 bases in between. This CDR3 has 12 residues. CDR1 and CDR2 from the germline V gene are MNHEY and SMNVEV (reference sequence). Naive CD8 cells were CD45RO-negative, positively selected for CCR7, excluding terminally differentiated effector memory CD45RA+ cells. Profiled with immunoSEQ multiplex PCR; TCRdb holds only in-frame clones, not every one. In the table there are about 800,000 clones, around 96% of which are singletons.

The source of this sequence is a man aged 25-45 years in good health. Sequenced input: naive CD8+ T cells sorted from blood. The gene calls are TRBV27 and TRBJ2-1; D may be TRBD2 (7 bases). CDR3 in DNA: TGTGCCAGCAGTTTGGGGGGGGCTGAGCAGTTCTTC. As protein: CASSLGGAEQFF.